Listed here are 4 T cell receptor beta chains from one sample, sequenced in a study of blood T cell repertoires in COVID-19. Data came from immunoSEQ multiplex PCR; TCRdb stores just in-frame clones and leaves some out. The data hold some 340,000 clones, with 85% observed a single time. Source material: peripheral blood. The receptors shown here come from a woman aged 18-35 years with acute or convalescent COVID-19.

V gene TRBV5-5 combines with J gene TRBJ1-6; TRBD1 matches at 7 bases. Germline CDR1 and CDR2: SGHKS and YYEKEE (reference sequence). With V trimmed by 4 bases and J by 3 bases, 7 bases remained unmatched. The CDR3 has 16 amino acids. The DNA of the CDR3 is TGTGCCAGCAGCGGAACCCAGGGGGTCTATAATTCACCCCTCCACTTT. Residues: CASSGTQGVYNSPLHF.

The rearrangement joins TRBV6-5 to TRBJ1-2; D might be TRBD1 (6 bases). Trimming left V 10 bases short and J 4 bases short, with 16 bases between. The CDR3 is 13 amino acids. Germline V gene sequence: CDR1 MNHEY, CDR2 SVGAGI. This CDR3 is CATLRDRLYGYTF. The CDR3, as DNA: TGTGCCACCCTAAGAGACAGGCTCTATGGCTACACCTTC.

V usage is TRBV6-9 and J usage is TRBJ1-1; D not certain. The CDR3 runs to 14 residues. Germline CDR1 MNHGY, CDR2 SVAAGI. V was clipped by 3 bases and J by 1 base, with 9 bases between them. The CDR3 DNA reads as TGTGCCAGCAGTTACGCGGGAGAGAACACTGAAGCTTTCTTT. Protein: CASSYAGENTEAFF.

V and J are TRBV7-9 and TRBJ1-1; D is perhaps TRBD1 (5 bases). The CDR3 contains 13 residues. CDR1 and CDR2 (germline): SEHNR, FQNEAQ (reference sequence). V gave up 3 bases and J gave up 9 bases, with 14 bases separating them. CDR3 residues: CASSLEGKTQAFF. The CDR3 DNA follows: TGTGCCAGCAGCTTGGAGGGGAAAACTCAAGCTTTCTTT.